This record concerns one TCR beta chain sequence. CDR1 and CDR2 from the germline V gene are MDHEN and SYDVKM. This CDR3 is built from 12 residues. V was pared by 5 bases and J by 7 bases, with 1 base of the junction left unmatched. MiXCR, applied by TCRdb to the 5' RACE reads, yields one record per CDR3 protein. The repertoire consists of around 82,000 distinct CDR3 sequences, with over 9.5% occurring once and the leading ten covering roughly 3.6%. The data are from a study of early T cells in non-severe SARS-CoV-2 infection. The sequencing sample was made of whole blood. The chain employs TRBV28 and TRBJ1-4; 7 bases line up with TRBD1. The source of this sequence is an adult who was a healthcare worker with PCR-confirmed SARS-CoV-2 infection or an uninfected control (not recorded which). The CDR3 DNA follows: TGTGCCAGCAGTACAGGGGTTGAAAAACTGTTTTTT. Translation gives CASSTGVEKLFF. Full variable domain (missing parts from reference TRBV28 and TRBJ1-4): DVKVTQSSRYLVKRTGEKVFLECVQDMDHENMFWYRQDPGLGLRLIYFSYDVKMKEKGDIPEGYSVSREKKERFSLILESASTNQTSMYLCASSTGVEKLFFGSGTQLSVL.